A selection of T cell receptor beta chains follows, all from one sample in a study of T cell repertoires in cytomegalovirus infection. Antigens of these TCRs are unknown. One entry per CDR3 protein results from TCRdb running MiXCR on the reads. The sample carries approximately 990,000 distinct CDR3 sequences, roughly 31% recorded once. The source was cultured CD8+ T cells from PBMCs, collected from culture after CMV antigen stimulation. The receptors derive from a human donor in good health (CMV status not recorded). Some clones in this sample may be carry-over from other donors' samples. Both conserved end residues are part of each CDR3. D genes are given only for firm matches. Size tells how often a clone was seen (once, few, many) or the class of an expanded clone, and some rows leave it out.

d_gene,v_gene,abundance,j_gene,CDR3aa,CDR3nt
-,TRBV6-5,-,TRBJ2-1,CASSYSWGGYPNEQFF,TGTGCCAGCAGTTACTCGTGGGGTGGGTATCCCAATGAGCAGTTCTTC
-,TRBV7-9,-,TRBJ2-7,CASTKTGTLYEQYF,TGTGCCAGCACCAAGACAGGGACTCTATACGAGCAGTACTTC
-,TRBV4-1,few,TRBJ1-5,CASSQRSGDSNQPQHF,TGCGCCAGCAGCCAAAGATCGGGCGATAGCAATCAGCCCCAGCATTTT
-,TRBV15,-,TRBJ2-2,CATSRDLGPGELFF,TGTGCCACCAGCAGGGATCTAGGCCCCGGGGAGCTGTTTTTT
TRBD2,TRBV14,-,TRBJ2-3,CASSQRPGLASSTDTQYF,TGTGCCAGCAGCCAAAGGCCAGGACTAGCAAGTAGCACAGATACGCAGTATTTT
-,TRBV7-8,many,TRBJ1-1,CASNLRLGFNTEAFF,TGTGCCAGCAATTTGCGGCTGGGTTTCAACACTGAAGCTTTCTTT
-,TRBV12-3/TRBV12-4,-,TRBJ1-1,CASIRMWGGLTEAFF,TGTGCCAGCATCCGAATGTGGGGGGGGCTCACTGAAGCTTTCTTT
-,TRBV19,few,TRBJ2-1,CASRIGGNEQFF,TGTGCCAGTAGGATAGGAGGGAATGAGCAGTTCTTC
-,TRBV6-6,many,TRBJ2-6,CASSSSISGANVLTF,TGTGCCAGCAGCTCTTCGATCTCTGGGGCCAACGTCCTGACTTTC
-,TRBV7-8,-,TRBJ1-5,CASSLLQLNQPQHF,TGTGCCAGCAGCTTATTGCAGCTCAATCAGCCCCAGCATTTT
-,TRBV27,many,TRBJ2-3,CASSFRREETDTQYF,TGTGCCAGCAGTTTTCGCAGGGAGGAAACAGATACGCAGTATTTT
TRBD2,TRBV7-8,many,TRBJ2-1,CASSALAGGISEQFF,TGTGCCAGCAGCGCCCTAGCGGGGGGGATATCTGAGCAGTTCTTC
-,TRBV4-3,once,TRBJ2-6,CASSQDTFDSGANVLTF,TGCGCCAGCAGCCAAGACACATTCGACTCTGGGGCCAACGTCCTGACTTTC
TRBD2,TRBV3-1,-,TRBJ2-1,CASRPSTSGEYNEQFF,TGTGCCAGCAGGCCGTCGACTAGCGGGGAGTACAATGAGCAGTTCTTC
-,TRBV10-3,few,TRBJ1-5,CAISDRVNQPQHF,TGTGCCATCAGTGACAGGGTTAATCAGCCCCAGCATTTT
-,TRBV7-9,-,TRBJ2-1,CASSLGPQGEQFF,TGTGCCAGCAGCTTAGGTCCTCAGGGGGAGCAGTTCTTC
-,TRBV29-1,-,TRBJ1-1,CSVEDPRVNTEAFF,TGCAGCGTTGAAGATCCCAGGGTGAACACTGAAGCTTTCTTT
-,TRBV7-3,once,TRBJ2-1,CATGGTVYEQFF,TGTGCCACCGGGGGTACTGTGTATGAGCAGTTCTTC
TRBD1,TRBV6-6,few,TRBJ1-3,CASSYGTGPSGNTIYF,TGTGCCAGCAGTTACGGGACAGGGCCTTCTGGAAACACCATATATTTT
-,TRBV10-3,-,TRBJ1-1,CAISESASLAEAFF,TGTGCCATCAGTGAGTCCGCTTCTTTGGCTGAAGCTTTCTTT
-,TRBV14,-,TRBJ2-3,CASSHGSPQPSNTQYF,TGTGCCAGCAGCCACGGAAGCCCCCAACCCTCAAATACGCAGTATTTT
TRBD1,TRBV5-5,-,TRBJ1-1,CASIQTGWDTEAFF,TGTGCCAGCATCCAGACAGGGTGGGACACTGAAGCTTTCTTT
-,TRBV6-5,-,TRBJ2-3,CASTAPSRPDTQYF,TGTGCCAGCACGGCCCCTAGTCGCCCAGATACGCAGTATTTT
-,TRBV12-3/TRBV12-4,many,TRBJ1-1,CASSLQGEAFF,TGTGCCAGCAGTTTACAGGGGGAAGCTTTCTTT
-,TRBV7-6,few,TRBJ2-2,CASSLMADTGELFF,TGTGCCAGCAGCTTAATGGCAGACACCGGGGAGCTGTTTTTT
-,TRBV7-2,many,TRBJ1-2,CASSPGWARYGYTF,TGTGCCAGCAGCCCTGGATGGGCAAGATATGGCTACACCTTC
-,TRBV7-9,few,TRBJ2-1,CASSLARRLDYNEQFF,TGTGCCAGCAGCTTAGCTAGGAGGTTAGATTACAATGAGCAGTTCTTC
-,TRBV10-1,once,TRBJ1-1,CASSDYLGNTEAFF,TGCGCCAGCAGTGATTATCTGGGGAACACTGAAGCTTTCTTT
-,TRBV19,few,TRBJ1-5,CASSISQYNQPQHF,TGTGCCAGTAGTATATCCCAGTACAATCAGCCCCAGCATTTT